The T cell receptor beta chain described here comes from a study of beta chain features in type 1 diabetes. Study observations and caveats: There was a moderate but significant shortening of TCRB CDR3s in all four CD4+ subsets of Type 1 diabetes patients. Comparison showed that naive, central memory and Treg TCRB repertoires appeared more similar among patients than among healthy donors.

Trimming removed 3 bases at V and 8 bases at J, with 14 bases between. Germline CDR1 is SNHLY and CDR2 is FYNNEI. The CDR3 runs to 14 residues. This clone was seen a handful of times. Its antigen is as yet unknown. Sequencing targeted expressed TCRB transcripts, as all isolated RNA had been reverse transcribed. Sequenced by immunoSEQ multiplex PCR; TCRdb stores in-frame clones only, minus some. The table records 310,000 or so clones, roughly 9% of them present only once. Sequencing was carried out using central memory CD4+ T cells from blood. This receptor was obtained from a man aged 25 to 40 with type 1 diabetes. The V gene is TRBV2, the J gene TRBJ2-1; tentatively, D is TRBD1 (5 bases). DNA of the CDR3: TGTGCCAGCAGTGATCGGTTAACAGGCGATGAGCAGTTCTTC. Its protein is CASSDRLTGDEQFF. Based on the CDR3 plus reference TRBV2 and TRBJ2-1, the full variable domain is EPEVTQTPSHQVTQMGQEVILRCVPISNHLYFYWYRQILGQKVEFLVSFYNNEISEKSEIFDDQFSVERPDGSNFTLKIRSTKLEDSAMYFCASSDRLTGDEQFFGPGTRLTVL.